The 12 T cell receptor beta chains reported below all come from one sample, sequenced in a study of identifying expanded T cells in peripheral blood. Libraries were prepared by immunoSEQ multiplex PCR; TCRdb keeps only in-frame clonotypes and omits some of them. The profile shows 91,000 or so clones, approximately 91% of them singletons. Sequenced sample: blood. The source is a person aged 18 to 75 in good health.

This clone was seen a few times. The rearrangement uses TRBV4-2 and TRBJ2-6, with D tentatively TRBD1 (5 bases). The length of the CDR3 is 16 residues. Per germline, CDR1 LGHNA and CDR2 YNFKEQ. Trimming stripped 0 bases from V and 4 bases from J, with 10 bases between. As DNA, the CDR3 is TGTGCCAGCAGCCAAGAGCAGGGCACGGGGGCCAACGTCCTGACTTTC. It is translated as CASSQEQGTGANVLTF.

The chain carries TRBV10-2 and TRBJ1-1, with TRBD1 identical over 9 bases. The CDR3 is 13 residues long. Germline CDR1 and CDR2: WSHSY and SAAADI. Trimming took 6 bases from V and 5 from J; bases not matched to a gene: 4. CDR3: CASRDRGGTEAFF. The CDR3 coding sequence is TGCGCCAGCAGGGACAGGGGAGGTACTGAAGCTTTCTTT.

CDR3 in amino acids: CASSERRTSGRVYEQYF. The CDR3, as DNA: TGCGCCAGCAGTGAAAGAAGGACTAGCGGGAGGGTCTACGAGCAGTACTTC. The chain links TRBV10-2 to TRBJ2-7; 15 nucleotides align to TRBD2. From germline, CDR1 is WSHSY and CDR2 SAAADI. This CDR3 comprises 17 residues. Losses at the gene ends were 3 bases for V and 3 bases for J; bases not matched to a gene: 6.

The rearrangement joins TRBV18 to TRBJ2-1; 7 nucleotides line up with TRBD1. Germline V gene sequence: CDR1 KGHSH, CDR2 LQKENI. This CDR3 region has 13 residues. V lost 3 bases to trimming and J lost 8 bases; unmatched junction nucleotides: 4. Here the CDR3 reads CASSPGDRDEQFF. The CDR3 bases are TGTGCCAGCTCACCTGGCGACAGGGATGAGCAGTTCTTC.

As DNA, the CDR3 is TGCGCCAGCAGCCAGGGAGGTCAGGTCACAGATACGCAGTATTTT. Its translation: CASSQGGQVTDTQYF. The chain combines TRBV4-3 with TRBJ2-3; D possibly corresponds to TRBD2 (6 bases). The CDR3 covers 15 residues. Trimming left V 3 bases short and J 2 bases short, with 12 bases between. Germline V gene sequence: CDR1 LGHNA, CDR2 YSLEER.

CDR3 protein: CASSQESDRTSAYEQYF. In DNA, the CDR3 is TGCGCCAGCAGCCAAGAAAGCGATAGGACTAGCGCGTACGAGCAGTACTTC. The V gene is TRBV4-1, the J gene TRBJ2-7; TRBD2 aligns across 9 bases. CDR1 MGHRA and CDR2 YSYEKL come from the germline V gene. This CDR3 spans 17 amino acids. V was pared by 0 bases and J by 4 bases, with 10 bases of the junction left unmatched.

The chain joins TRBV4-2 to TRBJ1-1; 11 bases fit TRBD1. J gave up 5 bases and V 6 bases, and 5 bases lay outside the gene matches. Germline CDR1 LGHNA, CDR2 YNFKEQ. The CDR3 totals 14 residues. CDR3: CASRWDRGRTEAFF. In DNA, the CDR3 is TGTGCCAGCAGATGGGACAGGGGGAGGACTGAAGCTTTCTTT.

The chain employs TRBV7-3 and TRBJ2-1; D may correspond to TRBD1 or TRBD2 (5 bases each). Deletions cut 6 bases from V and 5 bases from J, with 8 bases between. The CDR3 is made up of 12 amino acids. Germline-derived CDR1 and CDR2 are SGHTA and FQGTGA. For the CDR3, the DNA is TGTGCCAGCAGGGGGCGGGACAATGAGCAGTTCTTC. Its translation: CASRGRDNEQFF.

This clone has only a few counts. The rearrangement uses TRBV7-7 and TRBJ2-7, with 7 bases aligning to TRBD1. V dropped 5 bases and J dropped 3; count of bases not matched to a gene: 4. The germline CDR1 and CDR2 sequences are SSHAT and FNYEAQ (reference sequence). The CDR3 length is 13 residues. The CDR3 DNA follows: TGTGCCAGCAGCCCGGGACAGAACTACGAGCAGTACTTC. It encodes CASSPGQNYEQYF.

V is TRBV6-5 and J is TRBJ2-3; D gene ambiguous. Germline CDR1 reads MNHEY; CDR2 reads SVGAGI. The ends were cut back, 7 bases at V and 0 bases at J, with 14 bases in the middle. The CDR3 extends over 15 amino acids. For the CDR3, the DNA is TGTGCCAGCAACCCCTTGGGGTACAGCACAGATACGCAGTATTTT. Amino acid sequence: CASNPLGYSTDTQYF.

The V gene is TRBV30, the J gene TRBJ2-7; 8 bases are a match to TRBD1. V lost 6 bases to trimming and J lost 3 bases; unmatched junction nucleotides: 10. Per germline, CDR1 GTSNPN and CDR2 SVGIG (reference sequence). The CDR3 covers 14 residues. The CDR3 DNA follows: TGTGCCTGCAAATGGACAGGGACCTTCTACGAGCAGTACTTC. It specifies CACKWTGTFYEQYF.

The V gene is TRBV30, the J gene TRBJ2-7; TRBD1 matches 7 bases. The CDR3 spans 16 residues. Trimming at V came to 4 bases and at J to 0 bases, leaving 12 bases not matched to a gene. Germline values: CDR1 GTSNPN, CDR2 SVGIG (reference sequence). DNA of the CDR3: TGTGCCTGGAACCTCGTCCTGACAGGGACCTCCTACGAGCAGTACTTC. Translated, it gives CAWNLVLTGTSYEQYF. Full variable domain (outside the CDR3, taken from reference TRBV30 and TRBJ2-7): SQTIHQWPATLVQPVGSPLSLECTVEGTSNPNLYWYRQAAGRGLQLLFYSVGIGQISSEVPQNLSASRPQDRQFILSSKKLLLSDSGFYLCAWNLVLTGTSYEQYFGPGTRLTVT.